This note documents a single TCR beta chain sequence. Its specificity is not known. This CDR3 spans 16 amino acids. Related graft donors supplied nonmyeloablative bone marrow transplants, and mixed chimerism was transient. Assay used: immunoSEQ multiplex PCR; TCRdb lists only in-frame clones, some missing. The table has roughly 70,000 clones, about 87% seen once. The sample is drawn from a study of Tregs in tolerant kidney transplant recipients. Overall study results and limits: The most relevant donor-specific Treg TCRbeta repertoire apparently came from expansion with activated donor B cells.

The chain has TRBV21-1 and TRBJ1-2; the table calls TRBD1, which could not be checked here. TRBV21-1 represents a pseudogene. Sequencing was performed on CD4+ T cells from blood (PBMCs), taken 6 months after the transplant. This receptor was identified in a human patient who received a combined kidney and bone marrow transplant. Some T cells may possibly be graft donor cells. The DNA of the CDR3 is TGTGCCAGCAGCAAAGCTAAGAGACAGGGGGCCCGTGGCTACACCTTC. The encoded protein is CASSKAKRQGARGYTF.